This T cell receptor (beta chain) was identified in a study of blood T cell repertoires in COVID-19. On the study more broadly: T cells, B-cell-depleted T cells, or PBMCs supplied cDNA or gDNA.

Original processing methods: Counts of nucleated cells, estimated from reference gene primer amplification, were obtained. Method: immunoSEQ multiplex PCR; TCRdb's copy keeps in-frame clones and lacks some. The V and J calls and the clone size are those of that table, but D and trimming were determined from the DNA. The table has more than 70,000 clones, about 80% seen once; the top ten hold approximately 10%. The V and J ends lost 2 bases and 1 base respectively, with 20 bases between them. The CDR3 length is 18 residues. Germline V gives CDR1 MGHRA, CDR2 YSYEKL. V and J are TRBV4-1 and TRBJ1-2; D remains unclear. The sequencing input was peripheral blood. This sequence originates from a woman in her 70s with acute or convalescent COVID-19. The chain's CDR3 is CASSQSPSDFGLNYGYTF. CDR3 DNA sequence: TGCGCCAGCAGCCAATCACCATCCGACTTCGGACTTAACTATGGCTACACCTTC.